The next 8 T cell receptor delta chains were all read from a single sample in a study of Vδ1+ human thymocytes. Points from the study as a whole: Highly polyclonal TRG and TRD repertoires with Gaussian CDR3 length distributions appeared in thymus.

For these TCRs, the target antigens are not known. Sequences come from RNA converted to cDNA by reverse transcription. Pooled V-gene forward primers with one constant-region reverse primer generated the CDR3 amplicons by multiplex PCR. TCRdb called clones from the multiplex PCR reads again using CATT. The sample records some 54,000 delta-chain clones, more than 15% being singletons. The sample consisted of Vdelta1+ gamma-delta thymocytes from the thymus. The subset denotes: FACS-sorted CD3+ TCRalphabeta- TCRVdelta1+ TCRVdelta2- thymocytes. All receptors come from a boy in the first two years of life who had congenital heart surgery.

The chain couples TRDV1 to TRDJ1; 8 nucleotides align to TRDD3. CDR1 and CDR2 from the germline V gene are TSWWSYY and QGS. V was pared by 3 bases and J by 0 bases, with 24 bases of the junction left unmatched. The CDR3 covers 22 residues. CDR3 sequence (DNA): TGTGCTCTTGGGGACCCCATAAAACCTACGCATGGGGGATCCGTGTACACCGATAAACTCATCTTT. Its protein product is CALGDPIKPTHGGSVYTDKLIF.

Regarding this clone: In the same sample, other DNA sequences code for this CDR3. This chain links TRDV1 with TRDJ1, with TRDD3 identical over 13 bases. The CDR3 loop spans 19 amino acids. Germline V gene lookup returns CDR1 TSWWSYY and CDR2 QGS. V lost 3 bases to trimming and J lost 5 bases; unmatched junction nucleotides: 15. CDR3 sequence (DNA): TGTGCTCTTGGGGATTTCTTACCGACTGGGGGATACGCTCGTGATAAACTCATCTTT. This sequence encodes CALGDFLPTGGYARDKLIF.

The genes are TRDV1 and TRDJ1, with D possibly being TRDD3 (5 bases). Germline CDR1 is TSWWSYY and CDR2 is QGS. Deletions cut 0 bases from V and 5 bases from J, with 16 bases between. The CDR3 is 16 amino acids. The CDR3 DNA follows: TGTGCTCTTGGGGAACTCTCCCGGGGAACTCGGGATAAACTCATCTTT. It encodes CALGELSRGTRDKLIF.

The chain combines TRDV1 with TRDJ1; D may be TRDD3 (5 bases). Germline V gene lookup returns CDR1 TSWWSYY and CDR2 QGS. Trimming removed 6 bases from V and 0 bases from J, with 20 bases in between. The CDR3 has 17 residues. The CDR3 loop reads CALGRELGLAHTDKLIF. The DNA for the CDR3 is TGTGCTCTTGGAAGGGAGCTGGGACTAGCCCACACCGATAAACTCATCTTT.

Note on this clone: This same CDR3 is encoded by further DNA sequences in the sample. The genes are TRDV1 and TRDJ1; D perhaps matches TRDD3 (5 bases). The V and J ends lost 2 bases and 2 bases respectively, with 15 bases between them. Germline V gene sequence: CDR1 TSWWSYY, CDR2 QGS. The CDR3 sequence is 16 residues long. CDR3 bases: TGTGCTCTTGGGGAAGGGAGGGATGAGTATACCGATAAACTCATCTTT. It encodes CALGEGRDEYTDKLIF.

The gene calls are TRDV1 and TRDJ1; 7 bases line up with TRDD3. Germline V lookup: CDR1 TSWWSYY, CDR2 QGS. CDR3 size: 20 residues. The V and J ends lost 5 bases and 3 bases, in that order; junction bases with no gene match: 24. CDR3 protein: CALGRRKGILGGDNPDKLIF. The CDR3 bases are TGTGCTCTTGGGAGGCGTAAGGGGATCCTAGGTGGGGATAATCCCGATAAACTCATCTTT.

The J gene is TRDJ1, the V gene TRDV1, with D possibly being TRDD2 (6 bases). Germline V CDR1 and CDR2: TSWWSYY, QGS. V lost 0 bases, J lost 0 bases, and 23 bases lay in between. This CDR3 has 20 amino acids. The CDR3 reads CALGELGPFRSLWYTDKLIF. Here the CDR3 DNA reads TGTGCTCTTGGGGAACTAGGGCCCTTCCGCTCTCTTTGGTACACCGATAAACTCATCTTT.

This clone was detected a few times. The chain has TRDV1 and TRDJ1; possible D gene TRDD3, 5 bases. CDR3 length: 16 residues. V was clipped by 2 bases and J by 4 bases, with 17 bases between them. Per germline, CDR1 TSWWSYY and CDR2 QGS. CDR3 sequence: CALGEALRGEDDKLIF. For the CDR3, the DNA is TGTGCTCTTGGGGAAGCTCTAAGGGGAGAGGACGATAAACTCATCTTT.